Below, 6 T cell receptor beta chains from the same sample are listed, as sequenced in a study of OX40 agonist ivuxolimab in advanced cancers. TCRdb's copy holds only in-frame clones and misses some; the assay was immunoSEQ multiplex PCR. The repertoire consists of approximately 69,000 clones, with around four fifths occurring once and the leading ten covering under 6%. Source: CD4+ or CD8+ T cells sorted from blood, taken in a trial of the OX40 agonist ivuxolimab. The receptors stem from an adult with an advanced solid tumor such as melanoma, head and neck, liver or kidney cancer.

This chain uses TRBV6-6 with TRBJ1-6; D remains unclear. The CDR3 is 13 amino acids. Germline lookup yields CDR1 MNHNY and CDR2 SVGAGI (reference sequence). Trimming took 7 bases from V and 7 from J, leaving 11 bases between them. The CDR3 loop is CASIGLLNSPLHF. The CDR3, as DNA: TGTGCCAGCATAGGACTGCTAAATTCACCCCTCCACTTT.

The genes are TRBV9 and TRBJ1-1, with unresolved D. This CDR3 region has 14 residues. With 0 bases removed from V and 4 bases from J, the gap between germline ends came to 10 bases. Germline V CDR1 and CDR2: SGDLS, YYNGEE. CDR3 sequence: CASSVGIFGTEAFF. The CDR3 DNA follows: TGTGCCAGCAGCGTAGGGATCTTTGGCACTGAAGCTTTCTTT.

This chain links TRBV11-1 with TRBJ2-3; 10 bases are a match to TRBD1. After removal of 5 bases from V and 4 bases from J, the junction contained 12 bases not matched to a gene. CDR3 size: 17 residues. The germline CDR1 and CDR2 sequences are SGHAT and FQDESV (reference sequence). The CDR3 region is CASSLELDRGRADTQYF. CDR3 nucleotide sequence: TGTGCCAGCAGCCTTGAGCTAGACAGGGGGCGGGCAGATACGCAGTATTTT.

This chain connects TRBV25-1 to TRBJ1-2; D uncertain. Germline values: CDR1 MGHDK, CDR2 SYGVNS. Trimming left V 1 base short and J 7 bases short, with 13 bases between. CDR3 length equals 14 residues. CDR3 coding DNA: TGTGCCAGCAGTGAATTCCGGACGGGGATTGGCTACACCTTC. Encoded protein: CASSEFRTGIGYTF.

The gene calls are TRBV5-4 and TRBJ2-7, with 7 bases lining up with TRBD2. The CDR3 loop spans 14 amino acids. Germline loops: CDR1 SGHNT, CDR2 YYREEE (reference sequence). Trimming took 4 bases from V and 3 from J; bases not matched to a gene: 7. The CDR3 bases are TGTGCCAGCAGCACCGACGGCGGGAGCTACGAGCAGTACTTC. Amino acid sequence: CASSTDGGSYEQYF.

The rearrangement links TRBV9 to TRBJ1-3; 10 positions match TRBD1. V lost 5 bases to trimming and J lost 2 bases; unmatched junction nucleotides: 4. The CDR3 extends over 15 amino acids. The germline gives CDR1 SGDLS, CDR2 YYNGEE. The CDR3, as DNA: TGTGCCAGCAGTCCGGGACAGGGGACTGGAAACACCATATATTTT. Its protein product is CASSPGQGTGNTIYF.